The 7 T cell receptor beta chains listed next were all sequenced from one sample in a study of CD8+ T cells in alopecia areata. Extracted RNA was reverse transcribed into cDNA, the sequencing template. Here immunoSEQ multiplex PCR was the method, and the copy in TCRdb shows in-frame clones only, minus some. The sample has fewer than 200,000 clones; under 60% are singletons. The treatment is: oral pan-JAK inhibitor, 5-10 mg twice daily. The sample here was CD8+ T cells sorted from blood, taken at week 24, from a patient treated with tofacitinib. The receptor source for this set is a human donor with alopecia areata.

A note on this clone: The sample contains more than one DNA sequence encoding this CDR3. The V gene is TRBV30, the J gene TRBJ2-7, with D tentatively TRBD1 or TRBD2 (6 bases each). The CDR3 consists of 13 residues. V was cut by 0 bases and J by 2 bases, with 8 bases left in between. Germline CDR1 is GTSNPN and CDR2 is SVGIG (reference sequence). CDR3 sequence reads: CAWSVGGAYEQYF. The CDR3 nucleotides read TGTGCCTGGAGTGTGGGGGGCGCCTACGAGCAGTACTTC.

The V gene is TRBV6-5, the J gene TRBJ1-5; the D gene is possibly TRBD1 (5 bases). The germline CDR1 and CDR2 sequences are MNHEY and SVGAGI. This CDR3 spans 15 amino acids. With 5 bases removed from V and 2 bases from J, the gap between germline ends came to 13 bases. The DNA for the CDR3 is TGTGCCAGCAGTCCGGGACCTTCAGGCAATCAGCCCCAGCATTTT. Protein: CASSPGPSGNQPQHF.

The chain is built from TRBV7-9 and TRBJ2-5, with TRBD1 as a possible D gene (5 bases). The CDR3 loop spans 11 amino acids. Germline CDR1 is SEHNR and CDR2 is FQNEAQ (reference sequence). The germline V and J ends were trimmed by 6 bases and 5 bases, with 7 bases remaining between them. The CDR3 region is CASRNRETQYF. The CDR3 DNA sequence: TGTGCCAGCAGGAACAGGGAGACCCAGTACTTC. Variable domain in full (rest from reference TRBV7-9 and TRBJ2-5): DTGVSQNPRHKITKRGQNVTFRCDPISEHNRLYWYRQTLGQGPEFLTYFQNEAQLEKSRLLSDRFSAERPKGSFSTLEIQRTEQGDSAMYLCASRNRETQYFGPGTRLLVL.

This clone was counted a few times. The CDR3 DNA follows: TGTGCCAGCAGCCCATGGACAGGGGGCCCCAATCAGCCCCAGCATTTT. As protein: CASSPWTGGPNQPQHF. The rearrangement joins TRBV5-6 to TRBJ1-5; 11 bases map to TRBD1. This CDR3 comprises 16 residues. The germline V gene encodes CDR1 SGHDT and CDR2 YYEEEE. Losses at the gene ends were 4 bases for V and 3 bases for J; bases not matched to a gene: 6.

The chain joins TRBV9 to TRBJ1-2; D gene ambiguous. V gave up 1 base and J gave up 6 bases, with 16 bases separating them. Per the germline V gene, CDR1 is SGDLS and CDR2 is YYNGEE. This CDR3 contains 15 residues. This chain's CDR3 is CASSVNTAIPDGYTF. Here the CDR3 DNA reads TGTGCCAGCAGCGTAAACACGGCGATACCCGATGGCTACACCTTC.

This clone was observed a handful of times. V gene TRBV29-1 combines with J gene TRBJ2-2; maybe TRBD1 (6 bases). Trimming left V 1 base short and J 7 bases short, with 13 bases between. Per germline, CDR1 SQVTM and CDR2 ANQGSEA. The CDR3 has 14 residues. The CDR3 protein is CSVEGQGRSGELFF. The CDR3 nucleotides read TGCAGCGTTGAAGGGCAGGGGCGGAGCGGGGAGCTGTTTTTT.

J is TRBJ2-5 and V is TRBV7-9; D remains unclear. The CDR3 contains 14 residues. Germline V gene data show CDR1 as SEHNR and CDR2 as FQNEAQ (reference sequence). V was pared by 5 bases and J by 2 bases, with 12 bases between. In DNA, the CDR3 is TGTGCCAGCAGCGTATTGGACGGACAAGAGACCCAGTACTTC. It codes for CASSVLDGQETQYF.